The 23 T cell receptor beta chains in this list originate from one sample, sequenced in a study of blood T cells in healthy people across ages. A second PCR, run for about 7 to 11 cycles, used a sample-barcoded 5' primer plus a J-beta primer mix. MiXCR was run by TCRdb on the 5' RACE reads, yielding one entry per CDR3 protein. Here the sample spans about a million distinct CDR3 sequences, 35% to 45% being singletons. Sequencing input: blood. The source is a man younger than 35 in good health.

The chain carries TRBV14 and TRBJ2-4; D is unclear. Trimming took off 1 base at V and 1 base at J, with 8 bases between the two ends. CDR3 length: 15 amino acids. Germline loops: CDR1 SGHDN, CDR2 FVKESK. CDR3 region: CASSQGWAAKNIQYF. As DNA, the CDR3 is TGTGCCAGCAGCCAAGGGTGGGCGGCCAAAAACATTCAGTACTTC.

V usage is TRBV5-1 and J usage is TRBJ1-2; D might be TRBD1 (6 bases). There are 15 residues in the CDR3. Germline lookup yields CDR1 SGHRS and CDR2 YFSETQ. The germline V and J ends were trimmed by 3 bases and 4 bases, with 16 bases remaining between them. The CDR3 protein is CASSSGGQFSYGYTF. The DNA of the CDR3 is TGCGCCAGCAGCTCTGGTGGACAGTTTTCCTATGGCTACACCTTC.

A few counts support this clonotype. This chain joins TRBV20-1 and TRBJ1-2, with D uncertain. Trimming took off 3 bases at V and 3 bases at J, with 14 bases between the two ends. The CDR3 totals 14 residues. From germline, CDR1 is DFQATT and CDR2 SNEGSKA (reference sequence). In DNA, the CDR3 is TGCAGTGCTAGGTCCCCCGAGGGTCACTATGGCTACACCTTC. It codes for CSARSPEGHYGYTF.

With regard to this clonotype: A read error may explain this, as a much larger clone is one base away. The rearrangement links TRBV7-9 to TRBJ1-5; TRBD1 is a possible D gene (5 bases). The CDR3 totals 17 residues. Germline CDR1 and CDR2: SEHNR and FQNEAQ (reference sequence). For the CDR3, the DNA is TGTGCCAGCAGCTTAGTTCGTCCAGGGCGAAGCAATCAGCCCCGGCATTTT. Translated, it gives CASSLVRPGRSNQPRHF.

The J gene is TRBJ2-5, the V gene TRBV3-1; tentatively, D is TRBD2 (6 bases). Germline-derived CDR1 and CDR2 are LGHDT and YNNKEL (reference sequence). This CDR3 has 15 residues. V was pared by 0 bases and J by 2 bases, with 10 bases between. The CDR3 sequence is CASSQDGLAQETQYF. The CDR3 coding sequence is TGTGCCAGCAGCCAAGATGGTCTAGCGCAAGAGACCCAGTACTTC.

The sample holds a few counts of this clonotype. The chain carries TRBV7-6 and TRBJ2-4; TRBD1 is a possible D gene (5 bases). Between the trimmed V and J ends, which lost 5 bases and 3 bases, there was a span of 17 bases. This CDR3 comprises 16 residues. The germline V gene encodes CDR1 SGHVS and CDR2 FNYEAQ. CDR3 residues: CASSEIETGGKNIQYF. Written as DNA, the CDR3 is TGTGCCAGCAGCGAAATCGAAACAGGTGGCAAAAACATTCAGTACTTC.

CDR3 coding DNA: TGCAGTGCTAGAGATTTGCAGGGTAGCGGGCTTAGCTATGGCTACACCTTC. Translated: CSARDLQGSGLSYGYTF. The chain uses TRBV20-1 and TRBJ1-2; maybe TRBD1 (5 bases). CDR1 and CDR2 (germline): DFQATT, SNEGSKA (reference sequence). The CDR3 has 17 amino acids. Between the trimmed V and J ends, which lost 0 bases and 4 bases, there was a span of 21 bases.

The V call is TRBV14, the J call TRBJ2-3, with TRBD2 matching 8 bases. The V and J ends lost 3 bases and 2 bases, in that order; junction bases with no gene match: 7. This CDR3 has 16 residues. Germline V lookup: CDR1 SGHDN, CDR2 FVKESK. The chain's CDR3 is CASSHKLAANTDTQYF. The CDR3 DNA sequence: TGTGCCAGCAGCCACAAACTAGCGGCAAACACAGATACGCAGTATTTT.

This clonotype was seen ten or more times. The CDR3 region has the DNA TGTGCCAGCAGTTTATCAGGGGCGCGCTCAGATACGCAGTATTTT. It codes for CASSLSGARSDTQYF. The chain couples TRBV28 to TRBJ2-3, with D tentatively TRBD1 (6 bases). Trimming took off 1 base at V and 4 bases at J, with 12 bases between the two ends. The CDR3 loop spans 15 amino acids. Germline CDR1 reads MDHEN; CDR2 reads SYDVKM.

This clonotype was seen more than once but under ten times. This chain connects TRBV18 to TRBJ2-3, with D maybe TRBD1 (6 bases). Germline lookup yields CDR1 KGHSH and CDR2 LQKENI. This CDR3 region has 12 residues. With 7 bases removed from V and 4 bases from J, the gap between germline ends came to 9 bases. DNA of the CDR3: TGTGCCAGCTTTACAGGGCCAGATACGCAGTATTTT. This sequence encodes CASFTGPDTQYF.

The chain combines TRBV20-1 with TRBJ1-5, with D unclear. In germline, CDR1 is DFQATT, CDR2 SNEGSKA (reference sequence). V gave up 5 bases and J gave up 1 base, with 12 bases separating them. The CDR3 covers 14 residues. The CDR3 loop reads CSARALASNQPQHF. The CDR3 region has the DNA TGCAGTGCTCGGGCCCTCGCCAGCAATCAGCCCCAGCATTTT.

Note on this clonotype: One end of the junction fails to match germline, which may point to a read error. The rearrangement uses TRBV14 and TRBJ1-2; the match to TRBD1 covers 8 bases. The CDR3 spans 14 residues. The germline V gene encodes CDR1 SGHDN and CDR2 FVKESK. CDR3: CAGSPHRGNYGYTF. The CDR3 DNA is TGTGCCGGCAGCCCCCACAGGGGGAACTATGGCTACACCTTC.

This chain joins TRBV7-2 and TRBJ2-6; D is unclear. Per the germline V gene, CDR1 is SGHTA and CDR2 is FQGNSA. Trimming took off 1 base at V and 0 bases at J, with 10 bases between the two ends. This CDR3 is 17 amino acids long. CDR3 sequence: CASSLVGTASGANVLTF. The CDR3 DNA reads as TGTGCCAGCAGCTTAGTGGGAACAGCCTCTGGGGCCAACGTCCTGACTTTC.

In DNA form, the CDR3 reads TGCAGTGCTCTGGGGACAGGGGATTCACCCCTCCACTTT. This gives the protein CSALGTGDSPLHF. The chain carries TRBV20-1 and TRBJ1-6, with TRBD1 matching 10 bases. V shed 5 bases and J 8 bases; nucleotides not matched to a gene: 3. The length of the CDR3 is 13 residues. CDR1 is DFQATT and CDR2 is SNEGSKA in the germline V gene (reference sequence).

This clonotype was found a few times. DNA of the CDR3: TGTGCCAGCGCCATCGGCCAGGGATTCCAGTTCTTC. Its protein is CASAIGQGFQFF. The J gene is TRBJ2-1, the V gene TRBV7-9; possible D gene TRBD1, 5 bases. The V gene's germline CDR1 is SEHNR and CDR2 FQNEAQ (reference sequence). The CDR3 runs 12 residues. The V gene lost 8 bases and the J gene lost 13 bases, with 18 bases spanning the gap. The entire variable domain, with the rest obtained from reference TRBV7-9 and TRBJ2-1, is as follows: DTGVSQNPRHKITKRGQNVTFRCDPISEHNRLYWYRQTLGQGPEFLTYFQNEAQLEKSRLLSDRFSAERPKGSFSTLEIQRTEQGDSAMYLCASAIGQGFQFFGPGTRLTVL.

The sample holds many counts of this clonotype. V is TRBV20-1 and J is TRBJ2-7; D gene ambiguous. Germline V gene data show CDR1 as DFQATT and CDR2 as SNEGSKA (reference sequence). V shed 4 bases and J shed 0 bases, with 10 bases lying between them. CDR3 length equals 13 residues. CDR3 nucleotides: TGCAGTGCTATTCTGGCAAGCTCCTACGAGCAGTACTTC. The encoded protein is CSAILASSYEQYF.

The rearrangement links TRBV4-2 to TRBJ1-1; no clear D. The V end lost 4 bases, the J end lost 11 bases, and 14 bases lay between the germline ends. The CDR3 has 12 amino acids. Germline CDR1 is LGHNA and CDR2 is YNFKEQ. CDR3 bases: TGTGCCAGCAGCCTGTCTACCGGTGGGGCTTTCTTT. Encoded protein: CASSLSTGGAFF.

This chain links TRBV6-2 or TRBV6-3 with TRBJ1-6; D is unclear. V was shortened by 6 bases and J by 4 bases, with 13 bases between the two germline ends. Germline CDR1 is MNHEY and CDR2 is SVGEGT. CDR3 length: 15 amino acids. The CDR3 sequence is CASRLDGLYNSPLHF. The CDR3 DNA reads TGTGCCAGCAGACTGGACGGACTTTATAATTCACCCCTCCACTTT.

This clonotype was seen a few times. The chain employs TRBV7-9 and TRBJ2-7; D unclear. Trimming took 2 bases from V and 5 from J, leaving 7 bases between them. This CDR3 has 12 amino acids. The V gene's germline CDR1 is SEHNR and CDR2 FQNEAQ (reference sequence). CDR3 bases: TGTGCCAGCAGCTTAAGGGTGCACGAGCAGTACTTC. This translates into CASSLRVHEQYF.

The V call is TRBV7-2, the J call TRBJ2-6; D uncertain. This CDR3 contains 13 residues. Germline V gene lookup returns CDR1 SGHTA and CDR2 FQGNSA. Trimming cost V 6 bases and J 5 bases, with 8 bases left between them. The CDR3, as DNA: TGTGCCAGCAGTTTTGGATGGGCCAACGTCCTGACTTTC. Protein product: CASSFGWANVLTF. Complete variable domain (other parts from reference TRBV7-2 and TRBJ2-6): GAGVSQSPSNKVTEKGKDVELRCDPISGHTALYWYRQSLGQGLEFLIYFQGNSAPDKSGLPSDRFSAERTGGSVSTLTIQRTQQEDSAVYLCASSFGWANVLTFGAGSRLTVL.

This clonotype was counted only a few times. CDR3 protein: CASSLGVPETQYF. In DNA, the CDR3 is TGTGCCAGCAGTTTAGGTGTCCCAGAGACCCAGTACTTC. This chain links TRBV12-3 or TRBV12-4 with TRBJ2-5; D call uncertain. The CDR3 contains 13 residues. V lost 1 base and J lost 4, with 7 bases in between.

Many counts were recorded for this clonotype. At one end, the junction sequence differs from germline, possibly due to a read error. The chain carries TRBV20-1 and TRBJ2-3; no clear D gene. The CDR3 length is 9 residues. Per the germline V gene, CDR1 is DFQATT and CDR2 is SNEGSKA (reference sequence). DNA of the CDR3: TGCAGTGCCAGAGATACGCAGTATTTT. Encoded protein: CSARDTQYF.

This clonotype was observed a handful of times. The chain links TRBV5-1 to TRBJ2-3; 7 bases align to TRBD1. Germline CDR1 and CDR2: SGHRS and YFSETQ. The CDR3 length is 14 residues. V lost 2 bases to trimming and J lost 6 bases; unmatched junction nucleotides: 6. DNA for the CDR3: TGCGCCAGCAGCTTCGGACAGGTGCGGGATACGCAGTATTTT. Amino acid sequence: CASSFGQVRDTQYF.